Listed below are T cell receptor beta chains from one sample, sequenced in a study of blood T cell repertoires in COVID-19. Repertoires were generated with immunoSEQ multiplex PCR, while TCRdb's copy carries only in-frame clones and drops some. The sample carries about 180,000 clones, about 86% recorded once. The sample comprised peripheral blood. The receptors originated from a woman aged 65 to 85 with COVID-19, enrolled during active disease. CDR3s include the opening cysteine and the closing phenylalanine or tryptophan. Only part of the rows carry a size: once, few, many, or a class if the clone is expanded.

v_gene: TRBV28; abundance: NA; j_gene: TRBJ1-2; CDR3aa: CASSSGQGALYGYTF
v_gene: TRBV28; abundance: NA; j_gene: TRBJ1-1; CDR3aa: CASRRGGGESEAFF
v_gene: TRBV18; abundance: NA; j_gene: TRBJ1-4; CDR3aa: CASSPNRGALVNEKLFF
v_gene: TRBV7-9; abundance: NA; j_gene: TRBJ2-5; CDR3aa: CASSSGTLQETQYF
v_gene: TRBV19; abundance: NA; j_gene: TRBJ2-5; CDR3aa: CASSIRTEGGGIETQYF
v_gene: TRBV28; abundance: NA; j_gene: TRBJ2-7; CDR3aa: CASSSPGGHSYEQYF
v_gene: TRBV24-1; abundance: NA; j_gene: TRBJ2-1; CDR3aa: CATAGQGLPPSYNEQFF
v_gene: TRBV5-1; abundance: once; j_gene: TRBJ2-1; CDR3aa: CASSIAGESYNEQFF
v_gene: TRBV5-5; abundance: NA; j_gene: TRBJ1-2; CDR3aa: CASSPEQGAFGYTF
v_gene: TRBV3-1/TRBV3-2; abundance: NA; j_gene: TRBJ2-5; CDR3aa: CASSQLQLAGGKETQYF
v_gene: TRBV2; abundance: NA; j_gene: TRBJ1-3; CDR3aa: CASSGQFSGNTIYF
v_gene: TRBV9; abundance: once; j_gene: TRBJ2-1; CDR3aa: CASSVGGWGGMSSYNEQFF
v_gene: TRBV6-5; abundance: NA; j_gene: TRBJ2-3; CDR3aa: CASSNLLAGDVHTQYF
v_gene: TRBV9; abundance: NA; j_gene: TRBJ1-1; CDR3aa: CASSVHTGMNTEAFF
v_gene: TRBV9; abundance: NA; j_gene: TRBJ1-2; CDR3aa: CASSVDGQSYGYTF
v_gene: TRBV12-3/TRBV12-4; abundance: NA; j_gene: TRBJ1-3; CDR3aa: CASNTGTNTIYF
v_gene: TRBV5-1; abundance: NA; j_gene: TRBJ1-2; CDR3aa: CASSRGILEGYTF
v_gene: TRBV15; abundance: NA; j_gene: TRBJ1-1; CDR3aa: CATSRDTLAYTEAFF
v_gene: TRBV30; abundance: NA; j_gene: TRBJ1-2; CDR3aa: CALRGLYGYTF
v_gene: TRBV30; abundance: NA; j_gene: TRBJ2-3; CDR3aa: CAWGPTREGQYF
v_gene: TRBV11-3; abundance: few; j_gene: TRBJ2-7; CDR3aa: CASSLETGVTYEQYF
v_gene: TRBV9; abundance: NA; j_gene: TRBJ2-1; CDR3aa: CASSVLGGSYNEQFF
v_gene: TRBV3-1/TRBV3-2; abundance: once; j_gene: TRBJ2-3; CDR3aa: CASSPEASDTQYF
v_gene: TRBV5-1; abundance: NA; j_gene: TRBJ1-2; CDR3aa: CASSLKPGQDFYGYTF
v_gene: TRBV9; abundance: NA; j_gene: TRBJ2-7; CDR3aa: CASSVGLAGVSEQYF
v_gene: TRBV6-6; abundance: once; j_gene: TRBJ1-2; CDR3aa: CASSPRGTDYGYTF
v_gene: TRBV30; abundance: NA; j_gene: TRBJ2-5; CDR3aa: CAWSVETGQETQYF
v_gene: TRBV7-3; abundance: NA; j_gene: TRBJ2-5; CDR3aa: CASSLTSSNQETQYF
v_gene: TRBV19; abundance: NA; j_gene: TRBJ2-2; CDR3aa: CASRWGNRGYTGELFF
v_gene: TRBV28; abundance: NA; j_gene: TRBJ1-3; CDR3aa: CASSLYQGLGNTIYF
v_gene: TRBV7-2; abundance: NA; j_gene: TRBJ2-5; CDR3aa: CASSLGDYQETQYF
v_gene: TRBV6-5; abundance: NA; j_gene: TRBJ1-5; CDR3aa: CASIMDRGLNQPQHF
v_gene: TRBV4-1; abundance: NA; j_gene: TRBJ1-2; CDR3aa: CASSQDRYGYTF
v_gene: TRBV6-2/TRBV6-3; abundance: NA; j_gene: TRBJ2-7; CDR3aa: CASSSGTASYEQYF
v_gene: TRBV5-1; abundance: NA; j_gene: TRBJ2-7; CDR3aa: CASSSDRGTYEQYF
v_gene: TRBV2; abundance: NA; j_gene: TRBJ2-2; CDR3aa: CASKGTGGRGELFF
v_gene: TRBV2; abundance: NA; j_gene: TRBJ1-6; CDR3aa: CASSRTGDRSSPLHF
v_gene: TRBV7-2; abundance: NA; j_gene: TRBJ1-4; CDR3aa: CASSFGQGPNEKLFF
v_gene: TRBV5-4; abundance: NA; j_gene: TRBJ1-3; CDR3aa: CARHDRSGNTIYF
v_gene: TRBV4-2; abundance: NA; j_gene: TRBJ2-3; CDR3aa: CASSQGYGGGSRADTQYF
v_gene: TRBV5-6; abundance: NA; j_gene: TRBJ2-7; CDR3aa: CASSSGLAGGTYEQYF
v_gene: TRBV9; abundance: NA; j_gene: TRBJ2-1; CDR3aa: CASSQGNEQFF
v_gene: TRBV7-9; abundance: NA; j_gene: TRBJ2-3; CDR3aa: CASSFPASDTDTQYF
v_gene: TRBV6-6; abundance: NA; j_gene: TRBJ2-2; CDR3aa: CASSYRGGHGELFF